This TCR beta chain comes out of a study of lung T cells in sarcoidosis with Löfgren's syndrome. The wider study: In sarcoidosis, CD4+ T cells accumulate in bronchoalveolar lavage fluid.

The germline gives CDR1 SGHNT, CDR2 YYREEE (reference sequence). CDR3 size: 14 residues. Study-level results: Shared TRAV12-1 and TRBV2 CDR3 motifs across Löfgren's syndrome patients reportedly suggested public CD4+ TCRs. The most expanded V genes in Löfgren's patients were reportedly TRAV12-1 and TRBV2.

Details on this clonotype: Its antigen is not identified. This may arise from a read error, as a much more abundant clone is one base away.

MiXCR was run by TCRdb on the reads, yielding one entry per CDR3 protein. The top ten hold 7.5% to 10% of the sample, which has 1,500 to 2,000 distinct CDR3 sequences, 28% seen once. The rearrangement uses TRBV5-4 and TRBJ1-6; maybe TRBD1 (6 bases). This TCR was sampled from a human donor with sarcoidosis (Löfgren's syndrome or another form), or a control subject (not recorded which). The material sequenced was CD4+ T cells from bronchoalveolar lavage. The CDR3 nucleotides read TGTGCCAGCAGCCTGGACAGCGCTAATTTACCCCTCCACTTT. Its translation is CASSLDSANLPLHF.